This paragraph reports one TCR beta chain. This sample is part of a study of cytomegalovirus exposure and HLA in healthy donors. Whereas donors were nominally healthy upon sampling, unrecorded immune exposures were probable. The PCR had 60 Vbeta and 13 Jbeta primers. Method: immunoSEQ multiplex PCR; TCRdb's copy keeps in-frame clones and lacks some. The table lists 180,000 or so clones, just over 75% of them singletons. This clonotype originated in a man between 18 and 35 years old in good health and CMV-seronegative. The source material was PBMCs.

The CDR3 loop is CASSQELAGVYNEQFF. The DNA for the CDR3 is TGTGCCAGCAGCCAAGAACTAGCGGGGGTTTACAATGAGCAGTTCTTC. J is TRBJ2-1 and V is TRBV4-2; 11 bases fit TRBD2. Trimming removed 0 bases from V and 4 bases from J; junction bases left unmatched: 2. The CDR3 spans 16 residues. Germline-derived CDR1 and CDR2 are LGHNA and YNFKEQ.